This TCR beta chain was found in a study of T-cell reconstitution after alpha-beta-depleted transplantation in children. Unique molecular identifiers were used to barcode this TCRbeta library. TCRdb ran MiXCR on the PCR reads and lists one entry per CDR3 protein. Here the sample spans some 240,000 distinct CDR3 sequences, around 12% being singletons. The V gene lost 0 bases and the J gene lost 3 bases, with 12 bases spanning the gap. Germline values: CDR1 DFQATT, CDR2 SNEGSKA (reference sequence). This CDR3 spans 15 amino acids. Sample: PBMCs from the stem cell graft donor, taken from the stem cell graft. This clonotype originated in a human donor who donated a stem cell graft to a child with acute lymphoblastic leukemia. The V gene is TRBV20-1, the J gene TRBJ2-4, with a weak D call TRBD2 (5 bases). CDR3 region: CSAREALLGKNIQYF. Written as DNA, the CDR3 is TGCAGTGCTAGAGAGGCCCTACTAGGCAAAAACATTCAGTACTTC.